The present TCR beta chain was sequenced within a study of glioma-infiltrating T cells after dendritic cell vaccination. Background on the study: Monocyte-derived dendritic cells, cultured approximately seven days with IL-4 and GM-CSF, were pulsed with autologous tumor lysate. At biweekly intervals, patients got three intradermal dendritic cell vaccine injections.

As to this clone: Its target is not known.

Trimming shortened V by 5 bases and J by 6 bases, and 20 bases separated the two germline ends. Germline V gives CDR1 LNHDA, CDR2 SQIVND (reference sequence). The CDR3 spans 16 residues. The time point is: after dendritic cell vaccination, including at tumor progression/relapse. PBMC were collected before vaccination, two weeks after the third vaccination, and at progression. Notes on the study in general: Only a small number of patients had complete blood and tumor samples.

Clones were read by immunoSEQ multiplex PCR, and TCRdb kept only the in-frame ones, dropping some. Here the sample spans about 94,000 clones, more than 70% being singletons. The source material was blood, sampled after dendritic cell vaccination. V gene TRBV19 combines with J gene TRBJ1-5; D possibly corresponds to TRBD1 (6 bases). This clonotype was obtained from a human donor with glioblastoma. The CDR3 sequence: CASSALTGGGGQPQHF. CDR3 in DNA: TGTGCCAGTAGTGCCCTCACGGGAGGGGGTGGTCAGCCCCAGCATTTT.